This T cell receptor beta chain was profiled in a study of blood T cells in healthy people across ages (dated by TCRdb to the mid-2010s). Turning to the overall study: Template switching captured roughly one uniquely barcoded TCR beta cDNA molecule per two T cells in model experiments. Using deep sequencing normalized with unique cDNA molecular identifiers, the study measured how TCR beta repertoire diversity changes with age. Donors were grouped into four age groups: young (average 16 years), middle-aged (around 39), aged (62) and long-lived (approximately 81). To avoid experimental bias, donors of different ages were distributed randomly across sequencing lanes. Using the same blood draw, the study looked at two additional independent replicas of 1 million unique cDNA reads for two donors, one aged 18 to 30 and the other aged 80 or older. Study-wide conclusions, independent of this receptor: Because donor CMV infection status was unknown, age-related changes in expanded clonotypes were potentially confounded. As age increased, observed TCR beta diversity per million T cells dropped in a roughly linear way, and a significant reduction was already evident by age 40. Compared with the aged group, the long-lived group had more naive CD4+ T cells, fewer expanded clones and increased TCR diversity, suggesting age selection. Conclusive comparison of naive and antigen-experienced compartments was prevented by the profiling of bulk unsorted PBMCs. Total diversity estimates from one million sequenced T cells were considered lower bounds and underestimates. Observed TCR beta diversity correlated strongly with the percentage of naive T cells measured by flow cytometry.

Systemically healthy Caucasian individuals from Russia, some 40 in total and aged roughly 6 to 100 years, were included as donors. Around 10 milliliters of peripheral blood were drawn from each donor into EDTA-treated Vacutainer tubes. PBMCs were isolated by Ficoll-Paque density-gradient centrifugation, with at least 7 million obtained per sample. Total RNA, at least 6 micrograms per sample, was extracted from PBMCs with Trizol reagent. The percentages of naive CD45RAhigh/CD27high T cells were determined by flow cytometry on a PBMC aliquot from every donor. The library relied on 5' RACE. The sample was run on an Illumina HiSeq 2500. The second PCR ran for roughly 7 to 11 cycles and used a J-beta primer mix along with a sample-barcoded 5' primer. Each TCR beta cDNA molecule received a unique molecular identifier from a template-switch 5' adaptor carrying 12 random nucleotides. Each sample yielded at least 3 million CDR3-containing paired-end reads. The Mint cDNA synthesis kit, primed by a TRBC-specific oligonucleotide, was used to synthesize first-strand cDNA from all RNA. All cDNA was treated with uracil-DNA glycosylase and then went through a first 18-cycle PCR with the universal primers M1SS and BC2_uni_R. Turning to the authors' computational methods: For normalization, 1 million high-quality reads, each with a distinct molecular identifier, were randomly selected from each sample. Instead of being binned into consensus sequences, reads with shared molecular identifiers were discarded. CDR3 identification, clonotype clustering and error correction used MiTCR with a Q25 quality threshold and the strictest error-elimination algorithm. A nonparametric unseen species model with Euler transformation was used to estimate a lower bound on total TCR beta diversity. Through fastp at Q25 and MiXCR, TCRdb rebuilt clones from the public reads, retaining in-frame beta chains. Merged by CDR3 protein, the rows form single entries marked with the most common genes and DNA. TCRdb, not the authors, supplied the V and J calls. Recorded for this sample are about 570,000 distinct CDR3 sequences; 27% of them occurred a single time. The leading ten clones occupy less than 20% of the sample.

At the junction V is shortened by 1 base and J by 9 bases; bases outside the gene matches: 6. CDR3 length: 15 amino acids, cysteine to phenylalanine. Here the CDR3 DNA is all that survives: 45 bases in frame from base 1. According to the germline V gene, CDR1 reads LGHNA and CDR2 reads YSLEER. Concerning this clonotype: The clone's antigen remains unknown. Base qualities are not at hand, and no much larger clone is one base apart.

This TCR was sampled from a woman between 70 and 85 years old in good health. Sequencing was performed on blood. The chain is encoded by TRBV4-3 joined to TRBJ1-6; 7 junctional bases match TRBD1. CDR3 sequence: CASSQVAGGSSPLHF. The DNA sequence is TGCGCCAGCAGCCAAGTAGCAGGGGGAAGTTCACCCCTCCACTTT.